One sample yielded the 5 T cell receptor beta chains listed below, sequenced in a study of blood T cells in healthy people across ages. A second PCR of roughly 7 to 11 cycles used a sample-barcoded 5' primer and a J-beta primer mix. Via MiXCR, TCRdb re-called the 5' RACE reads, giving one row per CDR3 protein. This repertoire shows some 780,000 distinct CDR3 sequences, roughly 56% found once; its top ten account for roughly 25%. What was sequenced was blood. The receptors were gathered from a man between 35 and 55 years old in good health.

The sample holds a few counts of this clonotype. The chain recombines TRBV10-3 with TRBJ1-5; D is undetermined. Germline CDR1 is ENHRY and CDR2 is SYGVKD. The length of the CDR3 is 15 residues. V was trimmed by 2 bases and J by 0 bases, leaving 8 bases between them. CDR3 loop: CAISETENSNQPQHF. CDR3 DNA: TGTGCCATCAGTGAGACTGAGAATAGCAATCAGCCCCAGCATTTT.

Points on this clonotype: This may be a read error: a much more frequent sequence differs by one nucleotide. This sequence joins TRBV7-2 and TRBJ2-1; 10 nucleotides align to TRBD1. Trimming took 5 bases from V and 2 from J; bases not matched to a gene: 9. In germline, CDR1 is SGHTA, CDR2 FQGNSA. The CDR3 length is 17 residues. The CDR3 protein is CASSRQTGGPPYNEQFF. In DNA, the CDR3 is TGTGCCAGCAGCAGACAGACAGGGGGCCCTCCCTACAATGAGCAGTTCTTC.

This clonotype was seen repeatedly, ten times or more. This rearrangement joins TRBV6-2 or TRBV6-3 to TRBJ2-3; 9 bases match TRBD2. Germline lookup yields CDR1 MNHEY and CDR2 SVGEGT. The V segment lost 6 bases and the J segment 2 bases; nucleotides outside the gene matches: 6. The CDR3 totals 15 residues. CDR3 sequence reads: CASRPGTSPTDTQYF. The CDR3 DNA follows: TGTGCCAGCAGGCCCGGGACTAGCCCCACAGATACGCAGTATTTT.

The CDR3: CASSETSEQETQYF. As DNA, the CDR3 is TGTGCCAGCAGCGAGACTAGCGAGCAAGAGACCCAGTACTTC. The chain is built from TRBV7-3 and TRBJ2-5; 8 bases align to TRBD2. The CDR3 spans 14 residues. V gave up 5 bases and J gave up 2 bases; unmatched junction bases: 4. Germline CDR1 SGHTA, CDR2 FQGTGA.

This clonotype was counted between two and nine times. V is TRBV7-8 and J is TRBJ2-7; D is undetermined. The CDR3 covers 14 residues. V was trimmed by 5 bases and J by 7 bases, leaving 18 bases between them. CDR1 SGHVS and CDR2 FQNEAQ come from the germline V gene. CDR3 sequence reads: CASSQWTYNREQYF. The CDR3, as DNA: TGTGCCAGCAGCCAGTGGACGTACAATAGAGAGCAGTACTTC.